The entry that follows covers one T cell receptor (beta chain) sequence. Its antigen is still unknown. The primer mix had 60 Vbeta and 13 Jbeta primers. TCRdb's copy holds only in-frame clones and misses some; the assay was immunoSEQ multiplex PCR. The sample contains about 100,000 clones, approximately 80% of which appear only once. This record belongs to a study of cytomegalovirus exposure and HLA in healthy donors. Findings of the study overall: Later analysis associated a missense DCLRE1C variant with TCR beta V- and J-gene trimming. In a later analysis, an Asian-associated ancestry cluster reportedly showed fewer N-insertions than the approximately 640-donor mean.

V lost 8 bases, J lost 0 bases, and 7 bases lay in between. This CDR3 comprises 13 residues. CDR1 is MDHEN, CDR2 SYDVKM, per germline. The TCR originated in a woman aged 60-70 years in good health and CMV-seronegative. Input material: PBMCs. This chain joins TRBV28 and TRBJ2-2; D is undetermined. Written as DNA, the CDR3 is TGTGCCAGCCTTCTATCGAACACCGGGGAGCTGTTTTTT. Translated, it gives CASLLSNTGELFF.